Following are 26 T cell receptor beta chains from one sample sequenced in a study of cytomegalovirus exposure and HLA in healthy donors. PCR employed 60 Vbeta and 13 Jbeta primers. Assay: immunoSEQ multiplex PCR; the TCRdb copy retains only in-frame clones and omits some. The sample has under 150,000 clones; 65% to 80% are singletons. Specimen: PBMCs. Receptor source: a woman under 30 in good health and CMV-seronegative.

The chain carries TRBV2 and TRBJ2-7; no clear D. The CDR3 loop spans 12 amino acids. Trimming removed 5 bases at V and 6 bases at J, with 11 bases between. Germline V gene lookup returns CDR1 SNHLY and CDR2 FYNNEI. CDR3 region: CASSTRRSEQYF. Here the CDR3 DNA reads TGTGCCAGCAGTACCCGGAGAAGCGAGCAGTACTTC.

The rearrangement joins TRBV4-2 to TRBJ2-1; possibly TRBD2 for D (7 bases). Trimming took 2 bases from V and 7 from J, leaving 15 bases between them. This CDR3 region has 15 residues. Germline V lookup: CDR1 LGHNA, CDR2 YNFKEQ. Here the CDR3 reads CASSQRGEGWNEQFF. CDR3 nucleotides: TGTGCCAGCAGCCAAAGGGGGGAGGGGTGGAATGAGCAGTTCTTC.

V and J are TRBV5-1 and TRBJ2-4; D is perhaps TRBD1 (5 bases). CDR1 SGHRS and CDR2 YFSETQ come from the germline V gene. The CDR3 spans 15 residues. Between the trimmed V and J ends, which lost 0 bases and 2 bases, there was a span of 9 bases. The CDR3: CASSLAGKTKNIQYF. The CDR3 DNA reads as TGCGCCAGCAGCTTGGCAGGGAAAACCAAAAACATTCAGTACTTC.

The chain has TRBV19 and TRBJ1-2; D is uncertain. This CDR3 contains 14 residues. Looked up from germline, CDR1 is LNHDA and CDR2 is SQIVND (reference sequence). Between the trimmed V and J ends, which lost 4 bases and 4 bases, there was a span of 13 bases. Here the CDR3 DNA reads TGTGCCAGTAGTACAACACTAGAGGGCTATGGCTACACCTTC. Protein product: CASSTTLEGYGYTF.

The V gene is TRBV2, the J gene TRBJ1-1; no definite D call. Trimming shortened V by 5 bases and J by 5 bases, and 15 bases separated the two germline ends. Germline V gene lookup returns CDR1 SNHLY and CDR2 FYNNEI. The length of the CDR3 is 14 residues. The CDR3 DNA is TGTGCCAGCAGTTTACGGCTGACTGAGACTGAAGCTTTCTTT. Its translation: CASSLRLTETEAFF.

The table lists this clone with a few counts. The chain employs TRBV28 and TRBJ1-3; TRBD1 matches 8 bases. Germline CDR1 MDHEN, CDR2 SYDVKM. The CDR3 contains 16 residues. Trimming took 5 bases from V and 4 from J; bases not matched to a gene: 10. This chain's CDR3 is CASSLRTGRGGNTIYF. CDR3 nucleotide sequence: TGTGCCAGCAGTCTTAGGACAGGGAGGGGGGGAAACACCATATATTTT.

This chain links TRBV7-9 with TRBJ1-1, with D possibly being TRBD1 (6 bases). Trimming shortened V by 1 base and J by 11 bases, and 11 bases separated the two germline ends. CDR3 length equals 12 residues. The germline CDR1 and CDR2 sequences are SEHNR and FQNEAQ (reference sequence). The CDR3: CASSLEGGSAFF. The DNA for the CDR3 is TGTGCCAGCAGCTTAGAGGGGGGGAGCGCTTTCTTT.

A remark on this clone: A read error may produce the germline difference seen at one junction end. The CDR3 sequence is CSSSLARYEQYF. CDR3 coding DNA: TGTTCCAGCAGCTTAGCGCGGTACGAGCAGTACTTC. The chain uses TRBV7-9 and TRBJ2-7; a possible D gene is TRBD2 (5 bases). CDR1 is SEHNR and CDR2 is FQNEAQ in the germline V gene (reference sequence). This CDR3 region has 12 residues.

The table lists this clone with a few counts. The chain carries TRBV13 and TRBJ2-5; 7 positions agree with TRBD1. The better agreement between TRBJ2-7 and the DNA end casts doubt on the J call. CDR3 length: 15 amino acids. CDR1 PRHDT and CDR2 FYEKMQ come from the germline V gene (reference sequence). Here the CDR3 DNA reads TGTGCCAGCAGCATTAGACAGGGAAGCTCCTACGAGCAGTACTTC. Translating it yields CASSIRQGSSYEQYF.

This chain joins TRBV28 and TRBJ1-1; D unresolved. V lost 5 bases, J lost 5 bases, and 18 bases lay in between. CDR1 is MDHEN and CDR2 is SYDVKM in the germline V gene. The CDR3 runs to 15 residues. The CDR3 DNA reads TGTGCCAGCAGTGAGCTGGGCGGGTCTGGAACTGAAGCTTTCTTT. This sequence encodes CASSELGGSGTEAFF.

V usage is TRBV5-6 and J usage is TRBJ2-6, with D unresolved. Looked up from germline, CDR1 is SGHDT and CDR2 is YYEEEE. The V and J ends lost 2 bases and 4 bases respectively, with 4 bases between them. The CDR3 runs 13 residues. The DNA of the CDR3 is TGTGCCAGCAGCTTCTCGGGGGCCAACGTCCTGACTTTC. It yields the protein CASSFSGANVLTF.

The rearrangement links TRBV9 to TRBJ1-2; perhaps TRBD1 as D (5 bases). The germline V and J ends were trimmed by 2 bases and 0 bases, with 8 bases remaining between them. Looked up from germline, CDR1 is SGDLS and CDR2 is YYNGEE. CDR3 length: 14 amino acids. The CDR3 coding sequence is TGTGCCAGCAGCGTCGGACAAGCTAACTATGGCTACACCTTC. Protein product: CASSVGQANYGYTF.

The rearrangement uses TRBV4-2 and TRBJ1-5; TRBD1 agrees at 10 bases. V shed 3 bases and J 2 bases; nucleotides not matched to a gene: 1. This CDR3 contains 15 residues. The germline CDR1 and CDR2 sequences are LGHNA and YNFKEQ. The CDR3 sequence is CASSHGQGGNQPQHF. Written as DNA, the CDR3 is TGTGCCAGCAGCCACGGACAGGGGGGCAATCAGCCCCAGCATTTT.

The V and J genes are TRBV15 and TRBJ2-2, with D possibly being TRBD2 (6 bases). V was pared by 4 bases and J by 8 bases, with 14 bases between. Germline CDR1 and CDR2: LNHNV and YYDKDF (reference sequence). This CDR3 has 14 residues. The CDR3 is CATSTRLAAGELFF. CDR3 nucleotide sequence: TGTGCCACCAGCACCCGTTTAGCGGCGGGGGAGCTGTTTTTT.

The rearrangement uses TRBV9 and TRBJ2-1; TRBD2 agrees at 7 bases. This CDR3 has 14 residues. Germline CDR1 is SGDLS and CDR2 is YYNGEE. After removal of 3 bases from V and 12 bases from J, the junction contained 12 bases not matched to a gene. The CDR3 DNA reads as TGTGCCAGCAGCGCGACGGGCGGGGGAAGGCGGCAGTTCTTC. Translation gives CASSATGGGRRQFF.

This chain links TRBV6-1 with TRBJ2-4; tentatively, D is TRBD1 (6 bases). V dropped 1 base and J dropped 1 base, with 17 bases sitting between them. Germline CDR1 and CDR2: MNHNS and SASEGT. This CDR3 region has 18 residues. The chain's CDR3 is CASSEVGARGRAKNIQYF. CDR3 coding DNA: TGTGCCAGCAGTGAAGTGGGGGCCAGGGGTAGGGCCAAAAACATTCAGTACTTC.

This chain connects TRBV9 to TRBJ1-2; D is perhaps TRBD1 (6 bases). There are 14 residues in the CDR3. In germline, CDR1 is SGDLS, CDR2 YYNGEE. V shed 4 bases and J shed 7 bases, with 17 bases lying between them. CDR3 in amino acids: CASSKSSQGFGYTF. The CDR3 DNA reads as TGTGCCAGCAGCAAGTCGTCACAGGGTTTTGGCTACACCTTC.

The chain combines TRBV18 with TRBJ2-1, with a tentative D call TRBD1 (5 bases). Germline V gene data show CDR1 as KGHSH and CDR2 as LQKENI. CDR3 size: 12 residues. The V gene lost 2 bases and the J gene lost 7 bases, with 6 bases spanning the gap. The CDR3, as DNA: TGTGCCAGCTCACCAGACAGAAATGAGCAGTTCTTC. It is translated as CASSPDRNEQFF.

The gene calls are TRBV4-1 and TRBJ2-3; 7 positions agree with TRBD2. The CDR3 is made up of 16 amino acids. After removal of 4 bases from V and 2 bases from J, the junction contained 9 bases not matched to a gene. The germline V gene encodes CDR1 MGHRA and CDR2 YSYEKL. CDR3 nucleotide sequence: TGCGCCAGCAGCCCCCGAGCGGGAACTTTCACAGATACGCAGTATTTT. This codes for CASSPRAGTFTDTQYF.

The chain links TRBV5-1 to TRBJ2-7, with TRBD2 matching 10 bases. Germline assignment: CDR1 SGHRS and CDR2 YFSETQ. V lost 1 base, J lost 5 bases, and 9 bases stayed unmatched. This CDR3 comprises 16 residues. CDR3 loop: CASSLSPSGSSDEQYF. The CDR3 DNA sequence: TGCGCCAGCAGCTTGTCCCCTAGCGGGAGTTCAGACGAGCAGTACTTC.

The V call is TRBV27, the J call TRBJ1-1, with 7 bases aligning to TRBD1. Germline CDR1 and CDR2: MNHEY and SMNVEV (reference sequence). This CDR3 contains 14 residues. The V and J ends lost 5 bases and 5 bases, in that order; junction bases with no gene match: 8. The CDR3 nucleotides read TGTGCCAGCAGTCCCTACAGGGGCGGAACTGAAGCTTTCTTT. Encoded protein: CASSPYRGGTEAFF.

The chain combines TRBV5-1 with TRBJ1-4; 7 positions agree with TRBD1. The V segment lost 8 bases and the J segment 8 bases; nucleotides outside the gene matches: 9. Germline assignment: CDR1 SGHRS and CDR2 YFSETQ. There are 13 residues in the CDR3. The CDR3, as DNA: TGCGCCAGACAGGACAGGCACTGCGAAAAACTGTTTTTT. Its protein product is CARQDRHCEKLFF.

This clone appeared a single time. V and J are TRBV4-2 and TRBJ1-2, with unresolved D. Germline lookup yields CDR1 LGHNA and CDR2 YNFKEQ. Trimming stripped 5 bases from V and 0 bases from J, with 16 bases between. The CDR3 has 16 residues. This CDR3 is CASSEKLDGTNYGYTF. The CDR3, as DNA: TGTGCCAGCAGCGAAAAATTAGACGGGACTAACTATGGCTACACCTTC.

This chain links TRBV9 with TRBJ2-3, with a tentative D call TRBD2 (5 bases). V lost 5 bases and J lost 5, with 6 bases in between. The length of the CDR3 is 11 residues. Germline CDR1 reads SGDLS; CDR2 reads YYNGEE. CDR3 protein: CASRAGDTQYF. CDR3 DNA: TGTGCCAGCAGGGCGGGAGATACGCAGTATTTT.

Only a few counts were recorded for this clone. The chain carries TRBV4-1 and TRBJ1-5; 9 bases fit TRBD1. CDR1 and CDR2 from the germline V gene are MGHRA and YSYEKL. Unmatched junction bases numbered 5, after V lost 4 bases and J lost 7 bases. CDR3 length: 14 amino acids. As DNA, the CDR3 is TGCGCCAGCAGCCCGGGACAGGGAGGCCAGCCCCAGCATTTT. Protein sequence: CASSPGQGGQPQHF.

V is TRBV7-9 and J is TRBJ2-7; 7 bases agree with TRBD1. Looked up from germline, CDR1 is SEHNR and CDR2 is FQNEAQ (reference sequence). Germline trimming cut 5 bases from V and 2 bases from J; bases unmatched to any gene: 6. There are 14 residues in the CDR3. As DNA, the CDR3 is TGTGCCAGCAGCCCTGGGACAGTTACCTACGAGCAGTACTTC. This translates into CASSPGTVTYEQYF.